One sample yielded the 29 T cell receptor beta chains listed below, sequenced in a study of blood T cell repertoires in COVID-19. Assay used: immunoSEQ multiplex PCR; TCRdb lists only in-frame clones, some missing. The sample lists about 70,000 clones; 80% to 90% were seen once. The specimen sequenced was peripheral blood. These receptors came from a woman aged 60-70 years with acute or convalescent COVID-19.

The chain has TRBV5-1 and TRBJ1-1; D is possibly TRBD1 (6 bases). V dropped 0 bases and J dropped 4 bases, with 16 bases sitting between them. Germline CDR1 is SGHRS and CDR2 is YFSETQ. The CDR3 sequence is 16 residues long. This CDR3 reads CASSLGGGGFATEAFF. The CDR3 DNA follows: TGCGCCAGCAGCTTGGGTGGGGGGGGCTTTGCCACTGAAGCTTTCTTT.

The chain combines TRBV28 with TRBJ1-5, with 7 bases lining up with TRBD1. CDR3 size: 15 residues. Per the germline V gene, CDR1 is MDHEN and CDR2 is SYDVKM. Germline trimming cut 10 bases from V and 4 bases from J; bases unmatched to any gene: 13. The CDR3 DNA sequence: TGTGCCACCACGAGGACAGGTGAAAAGAATCAGCCCCAGCATTTT. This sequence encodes CATTRTGEKNQPQHF.

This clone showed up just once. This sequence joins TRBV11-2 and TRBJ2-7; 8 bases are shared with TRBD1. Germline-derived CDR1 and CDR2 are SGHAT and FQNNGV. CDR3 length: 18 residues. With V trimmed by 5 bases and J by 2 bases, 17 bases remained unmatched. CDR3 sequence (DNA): TGTGCCAGCAGCCCAACGGGCAGGGGGCGAGGGGAACCCTACGAGCAGTACTTC. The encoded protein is CASSPTGRGRGEPYEQYF.

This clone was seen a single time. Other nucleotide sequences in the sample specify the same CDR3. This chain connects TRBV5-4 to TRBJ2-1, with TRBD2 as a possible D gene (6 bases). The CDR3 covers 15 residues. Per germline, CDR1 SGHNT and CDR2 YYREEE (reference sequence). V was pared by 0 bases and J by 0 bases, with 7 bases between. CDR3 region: CASSLGGGSYNEQFF. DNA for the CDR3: TGTGCCAGCAGCTTGGGGGGAGGCTCCTACAATGAGCAGTTCTTC.

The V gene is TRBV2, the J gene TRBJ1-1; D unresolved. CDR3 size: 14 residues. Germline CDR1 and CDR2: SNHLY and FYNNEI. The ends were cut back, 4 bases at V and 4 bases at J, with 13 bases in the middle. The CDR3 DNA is TGTGCCAGCAGTGGAGGTCTCCCGGGCACTGAAGCTTTCTTT. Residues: CASSGGLPGTEAFF.

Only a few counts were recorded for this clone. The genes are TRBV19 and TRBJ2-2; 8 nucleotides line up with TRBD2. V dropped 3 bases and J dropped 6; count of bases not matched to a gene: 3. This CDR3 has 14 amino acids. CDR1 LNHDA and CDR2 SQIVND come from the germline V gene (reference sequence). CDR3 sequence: CASSMYGGAGELFF. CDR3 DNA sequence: TGTGCCAGTAGTATGTACGGGGGGGCCGGGGAGCTGTTTTTT.

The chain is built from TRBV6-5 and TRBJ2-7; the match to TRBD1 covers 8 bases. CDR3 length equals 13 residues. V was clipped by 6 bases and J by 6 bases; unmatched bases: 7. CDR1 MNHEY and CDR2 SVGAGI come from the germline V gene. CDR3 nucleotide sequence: TGTGCCAGCAGCAAGGACAGGGTGGGCGAGCAGTACTTC. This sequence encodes CASSKDRVGEQYF.

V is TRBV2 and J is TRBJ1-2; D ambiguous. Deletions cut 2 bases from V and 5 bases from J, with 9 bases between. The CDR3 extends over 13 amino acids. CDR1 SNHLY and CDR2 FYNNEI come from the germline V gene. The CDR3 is CASSERGPYGYTF. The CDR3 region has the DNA TGTGCCAGCAGTGAACGAGGGCCTTATGGCTACACCTTC.

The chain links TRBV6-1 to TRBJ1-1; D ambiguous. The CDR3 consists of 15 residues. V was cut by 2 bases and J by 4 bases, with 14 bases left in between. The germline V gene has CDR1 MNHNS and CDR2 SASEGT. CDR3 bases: TGTGCCAGCAGTGAATACGGTTCGGGGATCACTGAAGCTTTCTTT. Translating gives CASSEYGSGITEAFF.

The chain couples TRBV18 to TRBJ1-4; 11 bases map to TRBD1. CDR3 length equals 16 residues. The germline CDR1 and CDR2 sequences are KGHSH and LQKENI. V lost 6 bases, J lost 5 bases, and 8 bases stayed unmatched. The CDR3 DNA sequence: TGTGCCAGCTCCTACGGGACAGGGGGAAGAAATGAAAAACTGTTTTTT. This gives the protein CASSYGTGGRNEKLFF. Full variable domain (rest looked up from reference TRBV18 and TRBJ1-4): NAGVMQNPRHLVRRRGQEARLRCSPMKGHSHVYWYRQLPEEGLKFMVYLQKENIIDESGMPKERFSAEFPKEGPSILRIQQVVRGDSAAYFCASSYGTGGRNEKLFFGSGTQLSVL.

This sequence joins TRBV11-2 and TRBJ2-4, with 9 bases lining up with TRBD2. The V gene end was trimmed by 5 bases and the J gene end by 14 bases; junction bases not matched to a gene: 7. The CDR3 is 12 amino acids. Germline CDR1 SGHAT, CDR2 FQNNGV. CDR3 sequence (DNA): TGTGCCAGCAGCCCGACTAGCGGCCCTAAGTACTTC. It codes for CASSPTSGPKYF.

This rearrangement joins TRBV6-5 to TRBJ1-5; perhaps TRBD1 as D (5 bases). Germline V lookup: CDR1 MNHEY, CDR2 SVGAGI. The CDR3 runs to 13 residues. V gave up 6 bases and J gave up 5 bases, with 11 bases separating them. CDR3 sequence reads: CASRQGNHQPQHF. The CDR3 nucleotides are TGTGCCAGCAGGCAGGGCAATCATCAGCCCCAGCATTTT.

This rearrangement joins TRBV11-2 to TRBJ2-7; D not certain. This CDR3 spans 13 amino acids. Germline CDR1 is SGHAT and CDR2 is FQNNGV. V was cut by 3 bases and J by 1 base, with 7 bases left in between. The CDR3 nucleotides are TGTGCCAGCAGCTTGATGACATCCTACGAGCAGTACTTC. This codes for CASSLMTSYEQYF.

As DNA, the CDR3 is TGTGCCAGCAGCTTAGAACTCAGGGGTTTTGTGGAGACCCAGTACTTC. Its protein is CASSLELRGFVETQYF. V and J are TRBV11-2 and TRBJ2-5, with D maybe TRBD1 (6 bases). CDR1 is SGHAT and CDR2 is FQNNGV in the germline V gene. This CDR3 has 16 amino acids. The V gene lost 0 bases and the J gene lost 5 bases, with 16 bases spanning the gap.

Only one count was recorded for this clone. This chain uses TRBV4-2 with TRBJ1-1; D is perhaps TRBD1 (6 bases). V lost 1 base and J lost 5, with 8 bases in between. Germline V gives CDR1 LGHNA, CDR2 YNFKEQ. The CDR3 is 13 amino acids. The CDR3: CASSQGRGTEAFF. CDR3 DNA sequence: TGTGCCAGCAGCCAAGGCAGGGGTACTGAAGCTTTCTTT.

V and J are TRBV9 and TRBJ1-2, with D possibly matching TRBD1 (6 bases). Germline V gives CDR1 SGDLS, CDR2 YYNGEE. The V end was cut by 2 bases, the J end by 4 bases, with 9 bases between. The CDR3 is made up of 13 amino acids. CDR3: CASSVEGGYGYTF. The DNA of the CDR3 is TGTGCCAGCAGCGTTGAAGGGGGCTATGGCTACACCTTC.

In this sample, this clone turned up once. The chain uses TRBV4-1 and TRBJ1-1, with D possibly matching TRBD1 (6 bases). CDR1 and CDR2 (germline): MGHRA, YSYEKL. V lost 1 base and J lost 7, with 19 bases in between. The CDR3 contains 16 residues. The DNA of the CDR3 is TGCGCCAGCAGCCAAGTGAGTAGGGGGAATAGGTATGAAGCTTTCTTT. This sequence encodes CASSQVSRGNRYEAFF.

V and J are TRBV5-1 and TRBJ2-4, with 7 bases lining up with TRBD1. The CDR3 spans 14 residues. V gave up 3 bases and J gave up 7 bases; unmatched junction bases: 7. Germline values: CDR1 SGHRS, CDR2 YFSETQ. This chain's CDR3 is CASSSGQRGNIQYF. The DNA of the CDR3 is TGCGCCAGCAGCTCGGGACAGAGGGGGAACATTCAGTACTTC.

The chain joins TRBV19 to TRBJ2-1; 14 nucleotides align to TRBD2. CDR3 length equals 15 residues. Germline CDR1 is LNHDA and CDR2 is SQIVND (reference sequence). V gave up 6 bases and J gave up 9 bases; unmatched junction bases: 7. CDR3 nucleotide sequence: TGTGCCAGTAGAAGAGGACTAGCGGGAGGTTCTGAGCAGTTCTTC. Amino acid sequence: CASRRGLAGGSEQFF. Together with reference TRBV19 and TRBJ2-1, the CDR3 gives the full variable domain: DGGITQSPKYLFRKEGQNVTLSCEQNLNHDAMYWYRQDPGQGLRLIYYSQIVNDFQKGDIAEGYSVSREKKESFPLTVTSAQKNPTAFYLCASRRGLAGGSEQFFGPGTRLTVL.

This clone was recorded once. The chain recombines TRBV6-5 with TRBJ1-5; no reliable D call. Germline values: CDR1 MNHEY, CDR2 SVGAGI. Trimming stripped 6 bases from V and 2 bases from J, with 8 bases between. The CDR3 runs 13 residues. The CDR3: CASRFRGNQPQHF. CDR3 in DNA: TGTGCCAGCAGGTTTCGGGGCAATCAGCCCCAGCATTTT.

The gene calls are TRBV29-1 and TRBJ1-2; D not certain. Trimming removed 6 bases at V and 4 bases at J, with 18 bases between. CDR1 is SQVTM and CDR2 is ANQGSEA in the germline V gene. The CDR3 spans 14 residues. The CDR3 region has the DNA TGCAGCGTGGCCGAGGGTGGCAGCGTCTATGGCTACACCTTC. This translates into CSVAEGGSVYGYTF.

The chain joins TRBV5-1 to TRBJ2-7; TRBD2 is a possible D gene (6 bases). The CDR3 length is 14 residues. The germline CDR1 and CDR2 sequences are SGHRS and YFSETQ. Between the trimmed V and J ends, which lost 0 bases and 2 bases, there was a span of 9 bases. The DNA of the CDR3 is TGCGCCAGCAGCTTGGATGCGGGAACCTACGAGCAGTACTTC. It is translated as CASSLDAGTYEQYF.

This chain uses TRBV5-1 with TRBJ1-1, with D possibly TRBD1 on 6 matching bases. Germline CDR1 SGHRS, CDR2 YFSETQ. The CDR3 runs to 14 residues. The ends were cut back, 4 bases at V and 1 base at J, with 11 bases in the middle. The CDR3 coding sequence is TGCGCCAGCAGCCTATGGACAGCGAACACTGAAGCTTTCTTT. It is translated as CASSLWTANTEAFF.

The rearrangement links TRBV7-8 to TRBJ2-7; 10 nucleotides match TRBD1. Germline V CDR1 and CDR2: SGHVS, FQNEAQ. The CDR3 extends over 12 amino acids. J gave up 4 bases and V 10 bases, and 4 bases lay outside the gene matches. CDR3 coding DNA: TGTGCCACCAGACAGGGGGCGTACGAGCAGTACTTC. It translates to CATRQGAYEQYF.

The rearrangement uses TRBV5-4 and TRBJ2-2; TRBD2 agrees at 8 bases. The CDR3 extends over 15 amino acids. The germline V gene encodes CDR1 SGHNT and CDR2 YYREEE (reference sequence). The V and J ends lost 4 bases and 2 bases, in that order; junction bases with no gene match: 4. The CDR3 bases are TGTGCCAGCAGCCCCGGGGGGGACAACACCGGGGAGCTGTTTTTT. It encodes CASSPGGDNTGELFF. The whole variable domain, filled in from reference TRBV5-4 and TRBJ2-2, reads ETGVTQSPTHLIKTRGQQVTLRCSSQSGHNTVSWYQQALGQGPQFIFQYYREEENGRGNFPPRFSGLQFPNYSSELNVNALELDDSALYLCASSPGGDNTGELFFGEGSRLTVL.

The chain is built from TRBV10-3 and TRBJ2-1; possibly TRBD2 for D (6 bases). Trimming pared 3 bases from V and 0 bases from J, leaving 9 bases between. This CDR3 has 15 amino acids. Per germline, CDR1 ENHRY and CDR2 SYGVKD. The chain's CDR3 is CAISDPSASYNEQFF. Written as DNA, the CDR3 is TGTGCCATCAGTGATCCTAGCGCCTCCTACAATGAGCAGTTCTTC.

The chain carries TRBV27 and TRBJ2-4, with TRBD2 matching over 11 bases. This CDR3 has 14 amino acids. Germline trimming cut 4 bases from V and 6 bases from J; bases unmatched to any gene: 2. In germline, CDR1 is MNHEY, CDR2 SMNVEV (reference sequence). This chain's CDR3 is CASSSGLAGNIQYF. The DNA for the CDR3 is TGTGCCAGCAGTTCCGGACTAGCGGGAAACATTCAGTACTTC.

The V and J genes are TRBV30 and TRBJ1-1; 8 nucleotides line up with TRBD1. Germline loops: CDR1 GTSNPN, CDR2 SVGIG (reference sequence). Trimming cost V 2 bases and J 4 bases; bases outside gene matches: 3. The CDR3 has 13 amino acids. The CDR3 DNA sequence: TGTGCCTGGAGTCGGACAGGGCTCACTGAAGCTTTCTTT. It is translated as CAWSRTGLTEAFF.

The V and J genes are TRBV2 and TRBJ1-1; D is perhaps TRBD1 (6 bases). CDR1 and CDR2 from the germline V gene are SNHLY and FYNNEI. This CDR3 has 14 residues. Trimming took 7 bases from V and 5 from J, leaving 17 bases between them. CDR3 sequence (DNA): TGTGCCAGCATCATAGGGGGGGCCTGGACTGAAGCTTTCTTT. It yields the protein CASIIGGAWTEAFF.